The clone carrying this TCR beta chain was picked up a small number of times. Its antigen is still unknown. Trimming cost V 7 bases and J 4 bases; bases outside gene matches: 11. The CDR3 is 15 amino acids. From germline, CDR1 is SQVTM and CDR2 ANQGSEA. Each TCR beta cDNA library carried unique molecular identifiers. TCRdb fed the PCR reads into MiXCR, producing one record per CDR3 protein. The sample has approximately 570,000 distinct CDR3 sequences; roughly 46% are singletons. These data belong to a study of post-analysis software for immune sequencing data. Notes on the study in general: Roughly five TRBV segments appeared more often in patients than in controls, and TRBV5-6, TRBV5-1 and TRBV20-1 were among these.

This receptor was taken from a girl aged 5-17 years with multiple sclerosis. The V and J genes are TRBV29-1 and TRBJ2-1; TRBD2 matches 9 bases. The sequencing input was blood. The CDR3, as DNA: TGCAGCGCTGATCGGGGCGGGGGGGCTTACAATGAGCAGTTCTTC. Amino acids: CSADRGGGAYNEQFF.